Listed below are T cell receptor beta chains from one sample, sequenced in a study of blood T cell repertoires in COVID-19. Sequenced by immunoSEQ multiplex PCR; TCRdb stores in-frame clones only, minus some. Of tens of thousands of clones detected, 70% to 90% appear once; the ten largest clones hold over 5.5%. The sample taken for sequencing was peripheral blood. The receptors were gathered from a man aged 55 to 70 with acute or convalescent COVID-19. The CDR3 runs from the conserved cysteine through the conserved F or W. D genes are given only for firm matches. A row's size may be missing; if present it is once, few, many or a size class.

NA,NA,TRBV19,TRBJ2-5,TGTGCCAGTAGTATCAACAGTTTCCAAGAGACCCAGTACTTC,CASSINSFQETQYF
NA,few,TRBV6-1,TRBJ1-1,TGTGCCAGCAGTGAATTAACAGGATGGGCTTTCTTT,CASSELTGWAFF
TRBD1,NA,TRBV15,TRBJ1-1,TGTGCCACCAGCGCCCACGACAGGGTCCCTGAAGCTTTCTTT,CATSAHDRVPEAFF
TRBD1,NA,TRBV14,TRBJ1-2,TGTGCCAGCAGCCGAAACAGGGGGCATGGCTACACCTTC,CASSRNRGHGYTF
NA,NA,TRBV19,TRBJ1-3,TGTGCCAGCCCTAGTCAGGGCAAAGGAAACACCATATATTTT,CASPSQGKGNTIYF
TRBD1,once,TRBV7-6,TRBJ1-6,TGTGCCAGCAGCTTAACCGGGACAGGGGGTATTAATTCACCCCTCCACTTT,CASSLTGTGGINSPLHF
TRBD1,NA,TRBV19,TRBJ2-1,TGTGCCAGTAGTAATCACGACAGGGCCAATGAGCAGTTCTTC,CASSNHDRANEQFF
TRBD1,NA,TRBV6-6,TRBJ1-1,TGTGCCAGCAGTTTAGGGGGCGCGAACACTGAAGCTTTCTTT,CASSLGGANTEAFF
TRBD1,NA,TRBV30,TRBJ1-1,TGTGCCTGGAGAACTAACAGGGGAGGGAACACTGAAGCTTTCTTT,CAWRTNRGGNTEAFF
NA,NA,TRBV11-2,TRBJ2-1,TGTGCCAGCAGCTCTACAGGGTTTGAGCAGTTCTTC,CASSSTGFEQFF
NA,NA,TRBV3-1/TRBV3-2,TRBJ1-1,TGTGCCAGCAGCCCCCCAAATAGACAGTACACTGAAGCTTTCTTT,CASSPPNRQYTEAFF
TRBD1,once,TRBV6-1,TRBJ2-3,TGTGCCAGCAGTGCCACCACCGGGACAGGGGTAACCGATACGCAGTATTTT,CASSATTGTGVTDTQYF
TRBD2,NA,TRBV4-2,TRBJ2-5,TGTGCCAGCAGGGGAGGGAGCGGGGGAATCCAAGAGACCCAGTACTTC,CASRGGSGGIQETQYF
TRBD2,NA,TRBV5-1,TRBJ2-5,TGCGCCAGCGAAAGTTGTAGCGGGGTAAAAGAGACCCAGTACTTC,CASESCSGVKETQYF
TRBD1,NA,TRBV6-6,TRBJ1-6,TGTGCCAGCATCGACAGGGGGAATTCACCCCTCCACTTT,CASIDRGNSPLHF
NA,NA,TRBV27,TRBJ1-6,TGTGCCAGCAACCTACAGGGTGGCAATTCACCCCTCCACTTT,CASNLQGGNSPLHF
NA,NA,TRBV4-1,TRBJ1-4,TGCGCCAGCAGCTCCCCACTCGGGAAGGATGAAAAACTGTTTTTT,CASSSPLGKDEKLFF
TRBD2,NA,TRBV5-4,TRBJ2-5,TGTGCCAGCAGCCGCGCGGGGGGCTTCCAAGAGACCCAGTACTTC,CASSRAGGFQETQYF
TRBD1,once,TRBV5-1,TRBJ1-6,TGCGCCAGCAGTCGATGGACAGGGGGCGACTCCTATAATTCACCCCTCCACTTT,CASSRWTGGDSYNSPLHF
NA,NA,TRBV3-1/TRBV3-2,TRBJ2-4,TGTGCCAGCAGCCGGGCCTTAGCCAAAAACATTCAGTACTTC,CASSRALAKNIQYF
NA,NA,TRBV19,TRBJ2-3,TGTGCCAGTAGTATTAGCGGACTCTCGACAGATACGCAGTATTTT,CASSISGLSTDTQYF
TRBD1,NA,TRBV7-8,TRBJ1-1,TGTGCCAGCAGCTACGGACAGGGGACTATGAACACTGAAGCTTTCTTT,CASSYGQGTMNTEAFF
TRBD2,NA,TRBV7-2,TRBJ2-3,TGTGCCAGCAGCTTAGGAGGGCGGGGGGGCACAGATACGCAGTATTTT,CASSLGGRGGTDTQYF
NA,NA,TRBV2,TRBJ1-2,TGTGCCAGCAGTGTTCAACAGTACTATGGCTACACCTTC,CASSVQQYYGYTF
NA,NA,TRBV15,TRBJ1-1,TGTGCCACCAGCAAAGGCCGGGACTTCAAAACTTTCTTT,CATSKGRDFKTFF
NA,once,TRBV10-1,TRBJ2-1,TGCGCCACCCTAGGACAGAACGGGCAGTTCTTC,CATLGQNGQFF
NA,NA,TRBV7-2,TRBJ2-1,TGTGCCAGCAGCGAGCCCCCCATGTGGCAGTTCTTC,CASSEPPMWQFF
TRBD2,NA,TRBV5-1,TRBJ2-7,TGCGCCAGCCAACGATACGGGGGGTACGAGCAGTACTTC,CASQRYGGYEQYF
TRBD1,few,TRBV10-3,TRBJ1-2,TGTGCCATCAACATCGACAGGGACCTTAACTATGGCTACACCTTC,CAINIDRDLNYGYTF
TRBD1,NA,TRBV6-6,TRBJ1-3,TGTGCCAGCAGTCCATCCAGAGACAGGGTATCTGGAAACACCATATATTTT,CASSPSRDRVSGNTIYF